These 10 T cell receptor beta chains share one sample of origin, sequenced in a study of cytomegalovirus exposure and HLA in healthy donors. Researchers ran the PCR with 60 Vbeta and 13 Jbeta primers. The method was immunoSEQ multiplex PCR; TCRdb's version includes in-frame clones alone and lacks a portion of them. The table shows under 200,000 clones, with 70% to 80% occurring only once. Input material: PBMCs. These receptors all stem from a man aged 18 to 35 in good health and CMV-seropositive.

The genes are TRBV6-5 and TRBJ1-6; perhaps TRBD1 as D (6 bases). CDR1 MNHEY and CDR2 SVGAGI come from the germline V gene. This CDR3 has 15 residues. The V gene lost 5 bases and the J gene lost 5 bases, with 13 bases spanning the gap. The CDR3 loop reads CASSPEQGDNSPLHF. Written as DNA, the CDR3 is TGTGCCAGCAGTCCTGAACAGGGCGATAATTCACCCCTCCACTTT.

The CDR3 is CASSGGQGNEQFF. DNA of the CDR3: TGTGCCAGCAGCGGGGGACAGGGCAATGAGCAGTTCTTC. The chain carries TRBV9 and TRBJ2-1, with 9 bases fitting TRBD1. The CDR3 contains 13 residues. The germline V gene encodes CDR1 SGDLS and CDR2 YYNGEE. Losses at the gene ends were 3 bases for V and 6 bases for J; bases not matched to a gene: 1.

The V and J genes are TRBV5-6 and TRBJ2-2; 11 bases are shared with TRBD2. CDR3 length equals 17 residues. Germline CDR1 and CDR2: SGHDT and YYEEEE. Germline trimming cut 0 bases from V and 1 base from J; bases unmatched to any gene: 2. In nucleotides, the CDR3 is TGTGCCAGCAGCTTGGTGCTAGCGGGAGGGAACACCGGGGAGCTGTTTTTT. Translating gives CASSLVLAGGNTGELFF. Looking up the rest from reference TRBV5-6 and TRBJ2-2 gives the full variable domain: DAGVTQSPTHLIKTRGQQVTLRCSPKSGHDTVSWYQQALGQGPQFIFQYYEEEERQRGNFPDRFSGHQFPNYSSELNVNALLLGDSALYLCASSLVLAGGNTGELFFGEGSRLTVL.

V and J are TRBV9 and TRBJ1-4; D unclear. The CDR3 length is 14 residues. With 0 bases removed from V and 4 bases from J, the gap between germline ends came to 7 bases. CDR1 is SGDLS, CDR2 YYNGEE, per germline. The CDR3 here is CASSVDGNNEKLFF. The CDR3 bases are TGTGCCAGCAGCGTAGACGGGAATAATGAAAAACTGTTTTTT.

CDR3 sequence reads: CASSLTGDPETQYF. CDR3 sequence (DNA): TGTGCCAGCAGCTTGACAGGGGACCCAGAGACCCAGTACTTC. V gene TRBV5-4 combines with J gene TRBJ2-5, with 7 bases that match TRBD1. J lost 4 bases, V lost 1 base, and 4 bases had no gene match. Looked up from germline, CDR1 is SGHNT and CDR2 is YYREEE (reference sequence). The CDR3 is 14 residues long. The full variable domain, in which reference TRBV5-4 and TRBJ2-5 provide the parts outside the CDR3, is ETGVTQSPTHLIKTRGQQVTLRCSSQSGHNTVSWYQQALGQGPQFIFQYYREEENGRGNFPPRFSGLQFPNYSSELNVNALELDDSALYLCASSLTGDPETQYFGPGTRLLVL.

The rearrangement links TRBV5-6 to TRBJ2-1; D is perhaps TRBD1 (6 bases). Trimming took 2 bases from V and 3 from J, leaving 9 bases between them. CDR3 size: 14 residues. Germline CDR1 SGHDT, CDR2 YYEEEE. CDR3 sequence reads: CASSFTGNYNEQFF. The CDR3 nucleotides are TGTGCCAGCAGCTTCACAGGGAACTACAATGAGCAGTTCTTC.

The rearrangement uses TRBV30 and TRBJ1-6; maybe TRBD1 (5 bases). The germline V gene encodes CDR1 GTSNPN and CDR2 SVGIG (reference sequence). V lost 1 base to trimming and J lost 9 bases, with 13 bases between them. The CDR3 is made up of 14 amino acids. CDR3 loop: CAWSGLRRGSPLHF. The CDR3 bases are TGTGCCTGGAGTGGATTACGAAGGGGTTCACCCCTCCACTTT.

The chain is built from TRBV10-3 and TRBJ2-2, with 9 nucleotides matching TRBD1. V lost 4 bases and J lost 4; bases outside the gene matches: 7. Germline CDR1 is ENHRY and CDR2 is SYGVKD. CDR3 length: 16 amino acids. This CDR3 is CAISVSQGAVTGELFF. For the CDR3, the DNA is TGTGCCATCAGTGTGTCACAGGGGGCCGTCACCGGGGAGCTGTTTTTT.

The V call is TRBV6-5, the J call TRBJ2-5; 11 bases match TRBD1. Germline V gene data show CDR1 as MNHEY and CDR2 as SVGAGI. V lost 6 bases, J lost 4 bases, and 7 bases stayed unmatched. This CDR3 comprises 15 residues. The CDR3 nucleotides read TGTGCCAGCAGCTCCGGGACAGGGGGGAGAGAGACCCAGTACTTC. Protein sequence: CASSSGTGGRETQYF.

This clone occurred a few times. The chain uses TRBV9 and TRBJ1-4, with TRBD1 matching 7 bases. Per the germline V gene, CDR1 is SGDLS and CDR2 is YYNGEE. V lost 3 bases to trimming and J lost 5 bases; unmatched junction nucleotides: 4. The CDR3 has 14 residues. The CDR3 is CASSDGTVNEKLFF. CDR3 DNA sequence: TGTGCCAGCAGCGATGGGACAGTAAATGAAAAACTGTTTTTT. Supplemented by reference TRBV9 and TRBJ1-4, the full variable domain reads DSGVTQTPKHLITATGQRVTLRCSPRSGDLSVYWYQQSLDQGLQFLIQYYNGEERAKGNILERFSAQQFPDLHSELNLSSLELGDSALYFCASSDGTVNEKLFFGSGTQLSVL.